This T cell receptor (beta chain) is drawn from a study of blood T cell repertoires in COVID-19. Ages ranged from roughly 18 to 100 years, with residence in 24 US areas. V lost 2 bases to trimming and J lost 4 bases, with 8 bases between them. CDR3 length: 12 residues. CDR1 is GTSNPN, CDR2 SVGIG, per germline (reference sequence). Measured with immunoSEQ multiplex PCR; TCRdb has only the in-frame clones, and not every one. The table lists approximately 170,000 clones, 70% to 90% of them singletons. The rearrangement uses TRBV30 and TRBJ2-5; D call uncertain. The sequencing sample was made of PBMCs or T cells enriched from blood (not recorded which). The source is a man aged 35 to 55 who had recovered from COVID-19. For the CDR3, the DNA is TGTGCCTGGAGTAGACTGCGAGAGACCCAGTACTTC. Translated: CAWSRLRETQYF.